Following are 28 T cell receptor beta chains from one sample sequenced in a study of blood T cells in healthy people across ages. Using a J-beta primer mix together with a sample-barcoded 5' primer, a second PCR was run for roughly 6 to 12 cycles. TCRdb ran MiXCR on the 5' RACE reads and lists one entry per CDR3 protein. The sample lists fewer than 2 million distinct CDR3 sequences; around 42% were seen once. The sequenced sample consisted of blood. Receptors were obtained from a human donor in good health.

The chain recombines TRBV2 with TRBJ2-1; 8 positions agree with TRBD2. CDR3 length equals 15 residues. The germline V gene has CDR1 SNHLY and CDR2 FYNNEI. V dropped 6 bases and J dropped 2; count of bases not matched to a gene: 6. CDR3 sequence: CASSAGGTPYNEQFF. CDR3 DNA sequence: TGTGCCAGCAGCGCGGGGGGCACCCCCTACAATGAGCAGTTCTTC.

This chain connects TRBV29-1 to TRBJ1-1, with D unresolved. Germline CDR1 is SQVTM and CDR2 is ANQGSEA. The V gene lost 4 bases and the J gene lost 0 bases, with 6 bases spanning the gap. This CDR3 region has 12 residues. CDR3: CSVAQLNTEAFF. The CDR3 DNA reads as TGCAGCGTTGCACAGCTGAACACTGAAGCTTTCTTT.

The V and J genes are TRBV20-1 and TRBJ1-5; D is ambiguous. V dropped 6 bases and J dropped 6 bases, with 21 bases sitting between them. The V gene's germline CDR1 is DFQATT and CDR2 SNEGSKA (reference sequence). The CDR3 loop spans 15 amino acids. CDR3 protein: CSADKPEGWRQPQHF. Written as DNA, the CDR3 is TGCAGTGCGGATAAACCGGAGGGATGGCGTCAGCCCCAGCATTTT.

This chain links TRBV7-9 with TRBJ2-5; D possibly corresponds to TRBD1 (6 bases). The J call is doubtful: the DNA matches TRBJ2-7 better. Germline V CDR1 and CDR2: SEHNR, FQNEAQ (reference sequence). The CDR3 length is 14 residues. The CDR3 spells CASSYPGQPSEQYF. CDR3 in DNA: TGTGCCAGCAGCTACCCGGGACAACCCTCCGAGCAGTACTTC.

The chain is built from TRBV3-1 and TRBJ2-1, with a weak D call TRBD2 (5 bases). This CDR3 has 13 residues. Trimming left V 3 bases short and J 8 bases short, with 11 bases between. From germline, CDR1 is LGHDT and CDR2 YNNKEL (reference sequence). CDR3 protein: CASSHLDGDEQFF. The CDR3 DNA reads TGTGCCAGCAGCCATCTCGACGGGGATGAGCAGTTCTTC.

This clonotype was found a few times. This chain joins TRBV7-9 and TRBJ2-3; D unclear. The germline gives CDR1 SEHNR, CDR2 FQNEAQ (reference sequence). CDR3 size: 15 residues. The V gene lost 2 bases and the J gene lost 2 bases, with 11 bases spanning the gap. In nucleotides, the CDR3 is TGTGCCAGCAGCTTATCAGTTCAGTTCACAGATACGCAGTATTTT. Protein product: CASSLSVQFTDTQYF.

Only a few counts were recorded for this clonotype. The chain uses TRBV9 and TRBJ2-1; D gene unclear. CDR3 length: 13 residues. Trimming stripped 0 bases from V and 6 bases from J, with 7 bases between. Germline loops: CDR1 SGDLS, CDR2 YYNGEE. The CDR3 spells CASSVALFNEQFF. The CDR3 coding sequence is TGTGCCAGCAGCGTAGCATTATTCAATGAGCAGTTCTTC.

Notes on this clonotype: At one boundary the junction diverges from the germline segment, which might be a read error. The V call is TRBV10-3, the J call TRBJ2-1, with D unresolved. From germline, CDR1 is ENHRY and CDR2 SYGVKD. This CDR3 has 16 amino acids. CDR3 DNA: TGTACCATCAGTGAGTCGACTCTGGGCTCCTACAATGAGCAGTTCTTC. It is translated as CTISESTLGSYNEQFF.

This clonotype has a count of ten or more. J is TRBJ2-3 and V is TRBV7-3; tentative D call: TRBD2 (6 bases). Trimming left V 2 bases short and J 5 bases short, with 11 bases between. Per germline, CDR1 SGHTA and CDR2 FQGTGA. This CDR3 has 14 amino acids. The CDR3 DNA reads TGTGCCAGCAGCTTAGGAGGGCCAGGAGATACGCAGTATTTT. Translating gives CASSLGGPGDTQYF.

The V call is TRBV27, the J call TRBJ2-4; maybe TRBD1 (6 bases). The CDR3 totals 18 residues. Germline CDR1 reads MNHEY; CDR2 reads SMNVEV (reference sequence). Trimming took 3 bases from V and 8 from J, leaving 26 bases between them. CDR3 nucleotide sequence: TGTGCCAGCAGTTTCCGCTCCACGGGCCCCGGCAGGGGAGACATTCAGTACTTC. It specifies CASSFRSTGPGRGDIQYF.

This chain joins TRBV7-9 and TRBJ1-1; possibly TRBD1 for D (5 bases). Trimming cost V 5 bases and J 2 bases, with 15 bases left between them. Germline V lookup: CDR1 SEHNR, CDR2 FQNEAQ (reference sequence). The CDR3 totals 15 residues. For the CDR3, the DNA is TGTGCCAGCAGCCGCCCCGGGACGGGAAACACTGAAGCTTTCTTT. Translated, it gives CASSRPGTGNTEAFF. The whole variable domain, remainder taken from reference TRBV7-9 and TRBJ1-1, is DTGVSQNPRHKITKRGQNVTFRCDPISEHNRLYWYRQTLGQGPEFLTYFQNEAQLEKSRLLSDRFSAERPKGSFSTLEIQRTEQGDSAMYLCASSRPGTGNTEAFFGQGTRLTVV.

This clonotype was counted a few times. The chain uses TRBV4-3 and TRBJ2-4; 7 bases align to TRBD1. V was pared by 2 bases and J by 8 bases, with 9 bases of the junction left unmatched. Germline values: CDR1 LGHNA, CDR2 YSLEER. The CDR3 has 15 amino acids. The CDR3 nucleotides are TGCGCCAGCAGCCAAAACCGGGACAGTGCCGACATTCAGTACTTC. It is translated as CASSQNRDSADIQYF.

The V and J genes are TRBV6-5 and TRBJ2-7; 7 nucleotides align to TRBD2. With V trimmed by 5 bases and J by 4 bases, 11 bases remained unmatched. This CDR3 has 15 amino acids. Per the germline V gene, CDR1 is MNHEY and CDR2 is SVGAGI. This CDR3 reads CASSPGGGDLYEQYF. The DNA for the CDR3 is TGTGCCAGCAGTCCCGGCGGGGGAGATTTATACGAGCAGTACTTC.

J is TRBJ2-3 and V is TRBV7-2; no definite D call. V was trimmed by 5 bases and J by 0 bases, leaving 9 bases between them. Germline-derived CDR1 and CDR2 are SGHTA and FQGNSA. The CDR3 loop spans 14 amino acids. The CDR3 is CASSPPKSTDTQYF. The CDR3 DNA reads TGTGCCAGCAGCCCCCCCAAAAGCACAGATACGCAGTATTTT.

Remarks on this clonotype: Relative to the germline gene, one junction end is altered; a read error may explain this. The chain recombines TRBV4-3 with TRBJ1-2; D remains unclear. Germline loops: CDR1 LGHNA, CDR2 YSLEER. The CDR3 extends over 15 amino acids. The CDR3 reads CASSQEPRPNYSYTF. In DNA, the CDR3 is TGCGCCAGCAGCCAAGAACCGCGCCCCAACTATAGCTACACCTTC.

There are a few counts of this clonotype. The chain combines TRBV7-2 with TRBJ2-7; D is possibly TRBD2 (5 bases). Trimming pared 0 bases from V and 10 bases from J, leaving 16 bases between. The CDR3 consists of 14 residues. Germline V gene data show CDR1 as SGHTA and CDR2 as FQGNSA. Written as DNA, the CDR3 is TGTGCCAGCAGCTTAGCCCACGGGGAGACACCACAGTACTTC. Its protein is CASSLAHGETPQYF.

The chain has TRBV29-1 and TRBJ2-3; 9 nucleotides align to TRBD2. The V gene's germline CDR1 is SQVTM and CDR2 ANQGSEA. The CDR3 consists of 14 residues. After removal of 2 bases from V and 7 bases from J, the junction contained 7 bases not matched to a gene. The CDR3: CSVEPSGIGNTQYF. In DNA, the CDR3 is TGCAGCGTTGAACCTAGCGGGATAGGAAATACGCAGTATTTT.

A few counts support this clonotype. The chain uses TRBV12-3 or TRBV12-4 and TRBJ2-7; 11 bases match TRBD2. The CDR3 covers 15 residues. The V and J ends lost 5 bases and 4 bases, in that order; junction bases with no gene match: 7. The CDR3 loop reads CASSAHSGGGYEQYF. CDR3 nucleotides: TGTGCCAGCAGTGCCCATAGCGGGGGGGGGTACGAGCAGTACTTC.

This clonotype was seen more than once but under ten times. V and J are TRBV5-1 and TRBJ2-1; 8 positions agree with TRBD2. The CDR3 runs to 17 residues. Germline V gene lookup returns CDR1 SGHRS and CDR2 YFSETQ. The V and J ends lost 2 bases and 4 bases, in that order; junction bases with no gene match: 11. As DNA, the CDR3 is TGCGCCAGCAGCTTATACCCAAATAGCGGGGAGTACAATGAGCAGTTCTTC. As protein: CASSLYPNSGEYNEQFF.

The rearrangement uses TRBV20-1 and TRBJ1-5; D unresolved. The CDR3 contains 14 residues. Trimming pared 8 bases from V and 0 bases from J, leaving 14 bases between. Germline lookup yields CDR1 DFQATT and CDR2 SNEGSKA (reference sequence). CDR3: CSTTLGISNQPQHF. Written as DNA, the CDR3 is TGCAGTACGACCTTAGGAATTAGCAATCAGCCCCAGCATTTT.

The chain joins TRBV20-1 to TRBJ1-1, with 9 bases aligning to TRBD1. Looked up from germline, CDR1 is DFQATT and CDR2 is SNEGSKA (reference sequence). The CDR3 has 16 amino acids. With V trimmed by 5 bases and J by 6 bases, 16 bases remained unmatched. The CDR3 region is CSAEGFGTGSQAEAFF. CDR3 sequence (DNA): TGCAGTGCTGAGGGGTTCGGGACAGGGTCACAAGCTGAAGCTTTCTTT.

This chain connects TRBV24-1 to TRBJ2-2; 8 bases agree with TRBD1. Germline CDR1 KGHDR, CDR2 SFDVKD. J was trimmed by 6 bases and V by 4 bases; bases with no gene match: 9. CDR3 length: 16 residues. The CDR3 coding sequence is TGTGCCACCAGTGACCGGGACAGGAGGGGGGCCGGGGAGCTGTTTTTT. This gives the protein CATSDRDRRGAGELFF.

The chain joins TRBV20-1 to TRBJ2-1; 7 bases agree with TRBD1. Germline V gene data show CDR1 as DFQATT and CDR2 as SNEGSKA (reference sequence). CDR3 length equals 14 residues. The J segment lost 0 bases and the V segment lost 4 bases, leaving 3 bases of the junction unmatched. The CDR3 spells CSAKGQSSYNEQFF. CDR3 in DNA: TGCAGTGCTAAGGGACAGAGCTCCTACAATGAGCAGTTCTTC.

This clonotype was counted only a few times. The CDR3 loop is CASSLFSDRGSDTQYF. CDR3 DNA: TGCGCCAGCAGTTTATTCTCGGACAGGGGGTCAGATACGCAGTATTTT. V usage is TRBV5-1 and J usage is TRBJ2-3, with 10 bases lining up with TRBD1. There are 16 residues in the CDR3. V dropped 5 bases and J dropped 4; count of bases not matched to a gene: 10. Germline V gives CDR1 SGHRS, CDR2 YFSETQ.

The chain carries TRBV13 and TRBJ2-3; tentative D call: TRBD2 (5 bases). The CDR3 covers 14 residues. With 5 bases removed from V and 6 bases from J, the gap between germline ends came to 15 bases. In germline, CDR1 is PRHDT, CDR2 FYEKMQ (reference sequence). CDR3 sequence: CASSLPSSADTQYF. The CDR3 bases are TGTGCCAGCAGCCTACCCAGTAGCGCGGATACGCAGTATTTT.

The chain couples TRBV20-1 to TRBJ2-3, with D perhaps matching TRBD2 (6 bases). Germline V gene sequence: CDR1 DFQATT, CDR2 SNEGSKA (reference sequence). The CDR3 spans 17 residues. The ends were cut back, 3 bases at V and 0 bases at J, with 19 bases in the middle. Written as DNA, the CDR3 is TGCAGTGCTAGCTGGGGGGATGCATCCGCTAGCACAGATACGCAGTATTTT. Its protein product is CSASWGDASASTDTQYF.

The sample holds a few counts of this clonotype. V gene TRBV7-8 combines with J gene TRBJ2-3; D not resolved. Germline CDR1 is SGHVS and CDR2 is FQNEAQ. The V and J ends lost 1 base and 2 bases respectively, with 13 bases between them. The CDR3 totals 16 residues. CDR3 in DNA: TGTGCCAGCAGCTTAGGGACCAGCATTTACACAGATACGCAGTATTTT. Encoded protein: CASSLGTSIYTDTQYF.

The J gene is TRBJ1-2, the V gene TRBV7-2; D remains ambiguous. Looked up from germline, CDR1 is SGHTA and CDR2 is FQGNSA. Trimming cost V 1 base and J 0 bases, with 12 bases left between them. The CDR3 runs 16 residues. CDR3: CASSLVVYHTNYGYTF. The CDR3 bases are TGTGCCAGCAGCTTAGTCGTTTATCACACTAACTATGGCTACACCTTC.